A single sample is the source of the 22 T cell receptor beta chains below, sequenced in a study of blood T cell repertoires in COVID-19. The method was immunoSEQ multiplex PCR; TCRdb's version includes in-frame clones alone and lacks a portion of them. Among 150,000 to 200,000 clones listed, around three quarters were seen once. The source material was peripheral blood. These receptors were taken from a man in his 60s with acute or convalescent COVID-19.

This clone was found once. The chain combines TRBV18 with TRBJ2-1; 9 nucleotides line up with TRBD1. The CDR3 is 14 residues long. V gave up 4 bases and J gave up 6 bases; unmatched junction bases: 4. Germline values: CDR1 KGHSH, CDR2 LQKENI. The CDR3 DNA reads TGTGCCAGCTCACTTCGGACAGGGGTCAATGAGCAGTTCTTC. It specifies CASSLRTGVNEQFF.

The chain links TRBV11-3 to TRBJ2-3, with D hard to call. The CDR3 loop spans 14 amino acids. The V and J ends lost 0 bases and 0 bases respectively, with 4 bases between them. Germline CDR1 reads SGHNT; CDR2 reads YENEEA. The CDR3 sequence is CASSLDASTDTQYF. In nucleotides, the CDR3 is TGTGCCAGCAGCTTAGATGCGAGCACAGATACGCAGTATTTT.

The V and J genes are TRBV7-9 and TRBJ1-1; D perhaps matches TRBD1 (5 bases). Germline lookup yields CDR1 SEHNR and CDR2 FQNEAQ (reference sequence). The CDR3 has 14 amino acids. Trimming pared 5 bases from V and 1 base from J, leaving 11 bases between. The CDR3 coding sequence is TGTGCCAGCAGCGGGGTACAGGAGAACACTGAAGCTTTCTTT. Its translation is CASSGVQENTEAFF.

The chain uses TRBV6-6 and TRBJ1-1; D is unclear. CDR1 is MNHNY, CDR2 SVGAGI, per germline (reference sequence). This CDR3 comprises 14 residues. Deletions cut 6 bases from V and 0 bases from J, with 11 bases between. CDR3 amino acids: CASSVTGMNTEAFF. CDR3 DNA sequence: TGTGCCAGCAGCGTTACCGGGATGAACACTGAAGCTTTCTTT.

This clone was picked up a small number of times. The CDR3 is CASSLFGLAGDTDTQYF. CDR3 nucleotides: TGTGCCAGCAGCCTTTTTGGACTAGCGGGGGACACAGATACGCAGTATTTT. The chain recombines TRBV6-2 or TRBV6-3 with TRBJ2-3, with TRBD2 matching over 13 bases. Trimming at V came to 6 bases and at J to 2 bases, leaving 8 bases not matched to a gene. Germline-derived CDR1 and CDR2 are MNHEY and SVGEGT. This CDR3 comprises 17 residues.

The chain recombines TRBV24-1 with TRBJ2-1; D gene uncertain. The CDR3 has 11 residues. Germline V gene sequence: CDR1 KGHDR, CDR2 SFDVKD. V lost 7 bases and J 5 bases, leaving 5 bases between the germline ends. The CDR3 nucleotides are TGTGCCACCAGCTCTGACAATGAGCAGTTCTTC. Residues: CATSSDNEQFF.

V is TRBV5-5 and J is TRBJ2-1; 8 positions agree with TRBD1. This CDR3 spans 12 amino acids. V lost 3 bases, J lost 8 bases, and 1 base stayed unmatched. The germline V gene encodes CDR1 SGHKS and CDR2 YYEKEE (reference sequence). The CDR3 DNA reads as TGTGCCAGCAGCTGGACAGGGCATGAGCAGTTCTTC. Translation gives CASSWTGHEQFF.

This chain uses TRBV19 with TRBJ1-6; 7 positions agree with TRBD1. V shed 5 bases, J shed 12 bases, and the junction held 7 bases outside the gene matches. Looked up from germline, CDR1 is LNHDA and CDR2 is SQIVND (reference sequence). CDR3 length: 13 amino acids. CDR3 amino acids: CASSDSGTEPLHF. Written as DNA, the CDR3 is TGTGCCAGTAGTGACTCCGGGACAGAACCCCTCCACTTT.

This rearrangement joins TRBV7-6 to TRBJ2-1; TRBD2 aligns across 7 bases. The V gene's germline CDR1 is SGHVS and CDR2 FNYEAQ. V was pared by 5 bases and J by 9 bases, with 10 bases of the junction left unmatched. The CDR3 sequence is 14 residues long. The CDR3 region has the DNA TGTGCCAGCAGCCCTGGACTAGGATATGCTGAGCAGTTCTTC. Protein: CASSPGLGYAEQFF.

The V and J genes are TRBV4-3 and TRBJ1-1; no firm D call. CDR1 LGHNA and CDR2 YSLEER come from the germline V gene. The V gene lost 0 bases and the J gene lost 2 bases, with 7 bases spanning the gap. The CDR3 sequence is 14 residues long. CDR3 protein: CASSQDVQNTEAFF. For the CDR3, the DNA is TGCGCCAGCAGCCAAGATGTACAAAACACTGAAGCTTTCTTT.

About this clone: A junction end diverges from the germline sequence, so it may reflect a read error. The rearrangement links TRBV2 to TRBJ2-2; weak D call: TRBD1 (5 bases). The CDR3 consists of 16 residues. The germline V gene has CDR1 SNHLY and CDR2 FYNNEI. In nucleotides, the CDR3 is TGTGCCAGCAGTCCTATCGAGGACACGAACCCCGGGGAGCTGTTTTTT. Its translation: CASSPIEDTNPGELFF.

The genes are TRBV19 and TRBJ2-2; D possibly corresponds to TRBD2 (5 bases). The CDR3 has 16 residues. In germline, CDR1 is LNHDA, CDR2 SQIVND (reference sequence). Trimming pared 3 bases from V and 4 bases from J, leaving 15 bases between. The CDR3: CASSIAWSGSTGELFF. The CDR3 DNA reads TGTGCCAGTAGTATCGCTTGGAGCGGTAGCACCGGGGAGCTGTTTTTT.

The chain couples TRBV30 to TRBJ1-5; 10 bases are shared with TRBD1. CDR1 and CDR2 (germline): GTSNPN, SVGIG (reference sequence). Unmatched junction bases numbered 8, after V lost 0 bases and J lost 6 bases. The CDR3 covers 16 residues. The chain's CDR3 is CAWSVQTGGWVQPQHF. The CDR3 nucleotides read TGTGCCTGGAGTGTCCAGACAGGGGGCTGGGTTCAGCCCCAGCATTTT.

This rearrangement joins TRBV4-1 to TRBJ2-5, with TRBD1 as a possible D gene (6 bases). The germline gives CDR1 MGHRA, CDR2 YSYEKL. V was shortened by 0 bases and J by 4 bases, with 12 bases between the two germline ends. The CDR3 covers 15 residues. This chain's CDR3 is CASSQEPGAGETQYF. CDR3 nucleotide sequence: TGCGCCAGCAGCCAAGAACCAGGGGCGGGAGAGACCCAGTACTTC.

The gene calls are TRBV6-5 and TRBJ2-5, with D maybe TRBD1 (6 bases). This CDR3 is built from 13 residues. CDR1 and CDR2 (germline): MNHEY, SVGAGI. V was cut by 8 bases and J by 4 bases, with 14 bases left in between. This chain's CDR3 is CASSNRVGETQYF. In DNA form, the CDR3 reads TGTGCCAGCTCAAACAGGGTAGGAGAGACCCAGTACTTC.

V usage is TRBV23-1 and J usage is TRBJ1-5; D may be TRBD1 (6 bases). TRBV23-1 is placed among ORFs of uncertain function. The CDR3 length is 17 residues. Trimming stripped 2 bases from V and 1 base from J, with 15 bases between. The CDR3 reads CASSQKRRQGSNQPQHF. CDR3 DNA sequence: TGCGCCAGCAGTCAAAAAAGGAGGCAGGGGAGCAATCAGCCCCAGCATTTT.

The chain joins TRBV12-5 to TRBJ1-6; D remains ambiguous. V lost 1 base, J lost 5 bases, and 6 bases lay in between. This CDR3 region has 14 residues. Per germline, CDR1 LGHNT and CDR2 FRNRAP. CDR3 residues: CASGLAQNNSPLHF. Written as DNA, the CDR3 is TGTGCTAGTGGTTTGGCTCAGAATAATTCACCCCTCCACTTT.

The chain employs TRBV18 and TRBJ1-2; weak D call: TRBD1 (5 bases). V was clipped by 3 bases and J by 6 bases, with 14 bases between them. The CDR3 spans 14 residues. The germline gives CDR1 KGHSH, CDR2 LQKENI. The CDR3 region has the DNA TGTGCCAGCTCACCCTCCAGCAGGGAAGATGGCTACACCTTC. It yields the protein CASSPSSREDGYTF.

The genes are TRBV21-1 and TRBJ1-5. TRBV21-1 is described as a pseudogene. The CDR3 runs to 15 residues. CDR3 in amino acids: CASSKEGAPGQPQHF. In DNA, the CDR3 is TGTGCCAGCAGCAAAGAGGGAGCGCCAGGTCAGCCCCAGCATTTT.

V and J are TRBV5-1 and TRBJ2-3; 7 nucleotides line up with TRBD2. CDR1 and CDR2 from the germline V gene are SGHRS and YFSETQ. The CDR3 is 15 residues long. V lost 4 bases and J lost 4; bases outside the gene matches: 9. CDR3 loop: CASSEWTRASDTQYF. Written as DNA, the CDR3 is TGCGCCAGCAGCGAGTGGACTAGAGCCTCAGATACGCAGTATTTT.

The rearrangement joins TRBV5-1 to TRBJ2-5; D gene uncertain. This CDR3 has 14 amino acids. Germline V CDR1 and CDR2: SGHRS, YFSETQ. Trimming shortened V by 1 base and J by 2 bases, and 9 bases separated the two germline ends. CDR3 in DNA: TGCGCCAGCAGCTTGCACAGCAATCAAGAGACCCAGTACTTC. Protein sequence: CASSLHSNQETQYF.

This clone was seen only a few times. The chain uses TRBV4-3 and TRBJ2-2, with TRBD1 as a possible D gene (5 bases). Germline loops: CDR1 LGHNA, CDR2 YSLEER. The ends were cut back, 3 bases at V and 4 bases at J, with 15 bases in the middle. There are 16 residues in the CDR3. CDR3 amino acids: CASSQPTGRITGELFF. For the CDR3, the DNA is TGCGCCAGCAGCCAGCCTACAGGTCGTATCACCGGGGAGCTGTTTTTT.